The source of this TCR beta chain is a study of CD8+ T cells in alopecia areata. Treatment noted: oral pan-JAK inhibitor, 5-10 mg twice daily. Isolation of CD4+ and CD8+ T cells from PBMCs was achieved by sorting. In each case, RNA was isolated and then reverse transcribed into cDNA as the sequencing template. The assay was immunoSEQ multiplex PCR, and TCRdb's table has in-frame clones only and misses some. Among roughly 120,000 clones, 53% were seen once, and the ten largest hold 0.45% to 0.5%. Whole-study findings and limits: While tofacitinib was given, many expanded lesional clones persisted in scalp and blood.

The CDR3 consists of 13 residues. Germline CDR1 is SEHNR and CDR2 is FQNEAQ (reference sequence). The V gene lost 5 bases and the J gene lost 8 bases, with 13 bases spanning the gap. About this clone itself: Antigen specificity is unknown.

The clonotype was recovered from a human donor with alopecia areata. This chain connects TRBV7-9 to TRBJ2-1, with D possibly TRBD1 on 6 matching bases. The source was CD4+ T cells sorted from blood, collected at week 4, from a patient treated with tofacitinib. The CDR3 region has the DNA TGTGCCAGCAGCCCAAGGACAGCGGATGAGCAGTTCTTC. Amino acids: CASSPRTADEQFF.